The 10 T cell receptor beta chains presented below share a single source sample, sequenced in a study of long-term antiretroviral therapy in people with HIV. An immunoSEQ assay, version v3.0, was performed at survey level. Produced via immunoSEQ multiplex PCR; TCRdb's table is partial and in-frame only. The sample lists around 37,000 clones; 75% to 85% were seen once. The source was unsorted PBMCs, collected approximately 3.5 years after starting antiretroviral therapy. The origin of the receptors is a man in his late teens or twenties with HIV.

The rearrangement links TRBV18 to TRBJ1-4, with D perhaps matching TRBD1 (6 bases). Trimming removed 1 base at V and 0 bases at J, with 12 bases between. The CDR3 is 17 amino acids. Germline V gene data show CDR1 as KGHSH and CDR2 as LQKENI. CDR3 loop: CASSPLTDRPTNEKLFF. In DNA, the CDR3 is TGTGCCAGCTCACCACTCACGGACAGACCAACTAATGAAAAACTGTTTTTT.

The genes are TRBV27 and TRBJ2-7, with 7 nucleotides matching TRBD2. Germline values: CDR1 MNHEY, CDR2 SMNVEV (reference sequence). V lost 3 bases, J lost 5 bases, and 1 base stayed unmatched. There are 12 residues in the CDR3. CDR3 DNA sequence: TGTGCCAGCAGTTTCCGGGGGGACGAGCAGTACTTC. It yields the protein CASSFRGDEQYF.

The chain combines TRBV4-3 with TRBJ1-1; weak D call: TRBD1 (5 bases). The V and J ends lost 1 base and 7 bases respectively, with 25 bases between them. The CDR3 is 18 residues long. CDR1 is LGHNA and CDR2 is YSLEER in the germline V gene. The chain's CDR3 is CASSQGRMGGPGDDEAFF. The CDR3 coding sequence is TGCGCCAGCAGCCAAGGACGGATGGGCGGACCGGGGGACGATGAAGCTTTCTTT.

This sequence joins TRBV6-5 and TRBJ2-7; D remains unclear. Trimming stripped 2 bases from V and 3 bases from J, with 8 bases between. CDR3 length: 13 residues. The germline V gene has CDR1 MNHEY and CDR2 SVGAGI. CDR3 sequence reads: CASSYRMNYEQYF. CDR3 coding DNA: TGTGCCAGCAGTTACAGGATGAACTACGAGCAGTACTTC.

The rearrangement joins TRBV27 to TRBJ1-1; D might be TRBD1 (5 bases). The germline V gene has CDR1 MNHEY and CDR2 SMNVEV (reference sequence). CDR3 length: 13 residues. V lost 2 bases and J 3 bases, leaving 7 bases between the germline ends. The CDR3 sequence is CASSLGAYTEAFF. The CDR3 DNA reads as TGTGCCAGCAGTTTAGGGGCGTACACTGAAGCTTTCTTT.

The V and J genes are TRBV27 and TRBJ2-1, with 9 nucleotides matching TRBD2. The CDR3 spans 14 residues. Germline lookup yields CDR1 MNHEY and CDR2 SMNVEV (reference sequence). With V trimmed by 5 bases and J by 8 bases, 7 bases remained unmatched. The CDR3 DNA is TGTGCCAGCAGTGGACTAGCGCGTTCGGATGAGCAGTTCTTC. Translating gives CASSGLARSDEQFF.

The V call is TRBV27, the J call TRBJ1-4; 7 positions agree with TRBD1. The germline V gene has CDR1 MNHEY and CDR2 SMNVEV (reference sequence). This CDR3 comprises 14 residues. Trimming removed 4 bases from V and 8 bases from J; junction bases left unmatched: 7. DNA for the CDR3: TGTGCCAGCAGTTCGGGACAGCGGGGCGAAAAACTGTTTTTT. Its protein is CASSSGQRGEKLFF.

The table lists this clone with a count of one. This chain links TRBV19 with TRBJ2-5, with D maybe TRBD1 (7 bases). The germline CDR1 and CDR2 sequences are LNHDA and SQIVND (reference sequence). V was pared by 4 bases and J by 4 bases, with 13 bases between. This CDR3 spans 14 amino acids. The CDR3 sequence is CASSNRGGVETQYF. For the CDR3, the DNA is TGTGCCAGTAGTAACAGGGGCGGGGTAGAGACCCAGTACTTC.

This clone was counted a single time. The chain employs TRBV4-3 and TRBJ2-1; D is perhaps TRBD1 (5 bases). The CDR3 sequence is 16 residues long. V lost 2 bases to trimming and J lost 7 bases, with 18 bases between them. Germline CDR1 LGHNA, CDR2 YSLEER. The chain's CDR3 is CASSQLPVDRHNEQFF. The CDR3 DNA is TGCGCCAGCAGCCAACTTCCCGTCGACAGACATAATGAGCAGTTCTTC.

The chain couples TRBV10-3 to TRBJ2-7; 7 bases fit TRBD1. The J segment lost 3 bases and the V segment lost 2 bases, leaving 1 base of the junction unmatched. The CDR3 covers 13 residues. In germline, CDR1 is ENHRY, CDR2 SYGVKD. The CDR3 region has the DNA TGTGCCATCAGTGAGGGGGACAGCTACGAGCAGTACTTC. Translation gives CAISEGDSYEQYF.